This note documents a single T cell receptor beta chain sequence. Its specificity is not known. The repertoire was sequenced with immunoSEQ multiplex PCR; TCRdb's copy has only in-frame clones and lacks some. The table lists approximately 21,000 clones, around 96% of them singletons. Genomic DNA came from blood conventional CD4+ T cells gated CD25-low CD127-high. CDR3 length: 12 residues. V shed 10 bases, J shed 5 bases, and the junction held 5 bases outside the gene matches. Germline-derived CDR1 and CDR2 are MDHEN and SYDVKM. This record belongs to a study of regulatory and conventional T cells in RAG deficiency. Study results and caveats: In Omenn syndrome, sorted "Tregs" may be peripherally activated cells. Omenn patients showed >80% Treg-Tconv overlap and shorter CDR3 lengths. Shannon entropy fell and Simpson indices rose in RAG-deficient patients.

These sequences were also reported in another study, on regulatory T cells. That paper notes: The primer mix had 52 TRBV and 13 TRBJ primers. Patient repertoires had restricted TRB V-J pairs and skewed V and J usage, most in Tregs.

This chain joins TRBV28 and TRBJ2-5; 9 bases are a match to TRBD1. Sample: CD25- CD4+ T cells sorted from blood. This clonotype originated in a human donor in good health. CDR3 protein: CATQGAVETQYF. In nucleotides, the CDR3 is TGTGCCACACAGGGGGCGGTGGAGACCCAGTACTTC.